Below, 21 T cell receptor beta chains from the same sample are listed, as sequenced in a study of shared clonotypes between healthy human individuals. The table came from immunoSEQ multiplex PCR; TCRdb's copy has only in-frame clones and leaves some out. The sample records about 1.1 million clones, around 77% being singletons. The sample was memory CD4+ T cells from PBMCs. Stated subset: CD45RA-negative fraction. Receptors were obtained from a man younger than 35 in good health. Some clones in this sample may be carry-over from other donors' samples.

V gene TRBV21-1 combines with J gene TRBJ1-2; TRBD1 is the table's D call, not checked against the DNA. TRBV21-1 is a documented pseudogene. The length of the CDR3 is 17 residues. The CDR3 sequence is CASILLRLDRVSYGYTF. In DNA form, the CDR3 reads TGTGCCAGCATCCTCCTCCGCCTGGACAGGGTTAGCTATGGCTACACCTTC.

The chain employs TRBV6-1 and TRBJ2-7, with no clear D. Trimming left V 4 bases short and J 0 bases short, with 10 bases between. The CDR3 length is 14 residues. Per the germline V gene, CDR1 is MNHNS and CDR2 is SASEGT. The CDR3 DNA follows: TGTGCCAGCAGTGCTGCCGAGAGCTCCTACGAGCAGTACTTC. Protein: CASSAAESSYEQYF.

The rearrangement joins TRBV10-3 to TRBJ2-2; 8 bases match TRBD2. This CDR3 comprises 15 residues. Per the germline V gene, CDR1 is ENHRY and CDR2 is SYGVKD. V lost 10 bases and J lost 2; bases outside the gene matches: 9. The CDR3 nucleotides are TGTGCCACCGGACGGGAGGGTCACAACACCGGGGAGCTGTTTTTT. Encoded protein: CATGREGHNTGELFF.

This chain links TRBV6-1 with TRBJ2-7; 9 bases map to TRBD2. This CDR3 is 14 amino acids long. V shed 6 bases and J 5 bases; nucleotides not matched to a gene: 8. Germline assignment: CDR1 MNHNS and CDR2 SASEGT. This CDR3 is CASRLAGASHEQYF. In nucleotides, the CDR3 is TGTGCCAGCAGACTAGCGGGCGCCAGCCACGAGCAGTACTTC.

In this sample, this clone turned up a few times. The J gene is TRBJ2-5, the V gene TRBV5-1; a possible D gene is TRBD1 (6 bases). The CDR3 totals 15 residues. Germline lookup yields CDR1 SGHRS and CDR2 YFSETQ. With 5 bases removed from V and 4 bases from J, the gap between germline ends came to 18 bases. The CDR3 DNA follows: TGCGCCAGCAGTCCTCTTACAGGGACGGGAGAGACCCAGTACTTC. Its protein product is CASSPLTGTGETQYF.

This chain links TRBV9 with TRBJ1-1, with 10 bases aligning to TRBD1. The CDR3 sequence is 20 residues long. V trimming: 4 bases; J trimming: 5 bases; junction bases outside the gene matches: 23. Germline lookup yields CDR1 SGDLS and CDR2 YYNGEE. CDR3 loop: CASSPQGWAGDRGFGTEAFF. CDR3 bases: TGTGCCAGCAGCCCTCAAGGGTGGGCGGGGGACAGGGGTTTCGGAACTGAAGCTTTCTTT.

In its sample, this clone was seen a few times. This may be a read error: a much more frequent sequence differs by one nucleotide. V gene TRBV25-1 combines with J gene TRBJ2-2; 8 bases are shared with TRBD1. CDR3 length equals 15 residues. Germline V lookup: CDR1 MGHDK, CDR2 SYGVNS. CDR3 DNA sequence: TGTGCCAGCAGTGAAGGGGCAGGGGGCACCGGGGAGCTGTCTTTT. This codes for CASSEGAGGTGELSF.

V usage is TRBV7-8 and J usage is TRBJ1-5; the match to TRBD1 covers 7 bases. The V gene's germline CDR1 is SGHVS and CDR2 FQNEAQ. Germline trimming cut 3 bases from V and 1 base from J; bases unmatched to any gene: 3. The CDR3 extends over 15 amino acids. CDR3 loop: CASSLGGQSNQPQHF. Here the CDR3 DNA reads TGTGCCAGCAGCTTGGGGGGACAGAGCAATCAGCCCCAGCATTTT. The entire variable domain, with the rest obtained from reference TRBV7-8 and TRBJ1-5, is as follows: GAGVSQSPRYKVAKRGQDVALRCDPISGHVSLFWYQQALGQGPEFLTYFQNEAQLDKSGLPSDRFFAERPEGSVSTLKIQRTQQEDSAVYLCASSLGGQSNQPQHFGDGTRLSIL.

The rearrangement uses TRBV6-1 and TRBJ2-7, with D possibly being TRBD2 (5 bases). Germline lookup yields CDR1 MNHNS and CDR2 SASEGT. The V end lost 0 bases, the J end lost 2 bases, and 14 bases lay between the germline ends. CDR3 length equals 16 residues. CDR3 in amino acids: CASSEALRGETYEQYF. In nucleotides, the CDR3 is TGTGCCAGCAGTGAAGCGCTTCGGGGTGAGACCTACGAGCAGTACTTC.

V and J are TRBV2 and TRBJ2-7, with D possibly being TRBD1 or TRBD2 (5 bases each). CDR3 length: 14 amino acids. Per the germline V gene, CDR1 is SNHLY and CDR2 is FYNNEI. V was trimmed by 6 bases and J by 3 bases, leaving 15 bases between them. The CDR3 sequence: CASSPEGFFYEQYF. DNA for the CDR3: TGTGCCAGCAGCCCCGAGGGGTTCTTCTACGAGCAGTACTTC.

The V and J genes are TRBV10-3 and TRBJ2-3; D may be TRBD2 (5 bases). Trimming left V 11 bases short and J 1 base short, with 13 bases between. The germline CDR1 and CDR2 sequences are ENHRY and SYGVKD. This CDR3 region has 13 residues. The CDR3 here is CAHQDSGTDTQYF. In DNA, the CDR3 is TGTGCCCATCAGGACTCGGGCACAGATACGCAGTATTTT.

This clone was seen a handful of times. The V gene is TRBV7-9, the J gene TRBJ1-2, with D possibly TRBD1 on 5 matching bases. V lost 3 bases, J lost 5 bases, and 10 bases lay in between. Germline V CDR1 and CDR2: SEHNR, FQNEAQ (reference sequence). The CDR3 is made up of 13 amino acids. The chain's CDR3 is CASSFFQGYGYTF. The CDR3 DNA reads TGTGCCAGCAGCTTTTTCCAGGGATATGGCTACACCTTC.

The chain uses TRBV11-3 and TRBJ2-6; D unclear. V dropped 1 base and J dropped 2 bases, with 0 bases sitting between them. This CDR3 has 13 residues. The germline V gene has CDR1 SGHNT and CDR2 YENEEA. CDR3 protein: CASSLAGANVLTF. The CDR3 DNA sequence: TGTGCCAGCAGCTTAGCTGGGGCCAACGTCCTGACTTTC.

The genes are TRBV7-9 and TRBJ2-1, with TRBD1 matching 10 bases. The ends lost 5 bases at V and 5 bases at J; junction bases unmatched: 6. The V gene's germline CDR1 is SEHNR and CDR2 FQNEAQ (reference sequence). This CDR3 has 15 amino acids. CDR3 sequence reads: CASSPGQGFNNEQFF. The DNA of the CDR3 is TGTGCCAGCAGCCCGGGACAGGGGTTTAACAATGAGCAGTTCTTC.

This clone was found a few times. J is TRBJ1-5 and V is TRBV2; D gene unclear. CDR1 and CDR2 (germline): SNHLY, FYNNEI. The CDR3 extends over 11 amino acids. Trimming removed 6 bases from V and 6 bases from J, with 6 bases in between. The DNA of the CDR3 is TGTGCCAGCAGGTTGAGTCAGCCCCAGCATTTT. Amino acid sequence: CASRLSQPQHF.

The chain combines TRBV2 with TRBJ1-5; D unclear. The CDR3 totals 12 residues. Trimming cost V 4 bases and J 6 bases, with 7 bases left between them. The germline gives CDR1 SNHLY, CDR2 FYNNEI. CDR3 protein: CASSAWFQPQHF. The CDR3 nucleotides read TGTGCCAGCAGTGCATGGTTTCAGCCCCAGCATTTT.

The J gene is TRBJ2-1, the V gene TRBV5-6; D call uncertain. Germline V gene data show CDR1 as SGHDT and CDR2 as YYEEEE. The V end was cut by 0 bases, the J end by 2 bases, with 6 bases between. The length of the CDR3 is 14 residues. CDR3 amino acids: CASSLGAAYNEQFF. The CDR3 coding sequence is TGTGCCAGCAGCTTGGGCGCGGCCTACAATGAGCAGTTCTTC.

This chain uses TRBV18 with TRBJ2-6; the D is unclear. Trimming cost V 2 bases and J 2 bases, with 7 bases left between them. The germline CDR1 and CDR2 sequences are KGHSH and LQKENI. This CDR3 has 15 amino acids. CDR3 sequence reads: CASSPGWPGANVLTF. In DNA form, the CDR3 reads TGTGCCAGCTCACCAGGGTGGCCTGGGGCCAACGTCCTGACTTTC.

This clone turned up a few times. The DNA for the CDR3 is TGTGCCAGCAGGTTAAGGATCGGGCAGGGCCGAAACACCGGGGAGCTGTTTTTT. This codes for CASRLRIGQGRNTGELFF. V gene TRBV7-2 combines with J gene TRBJ2-2, with a possible D match to TRBD1 (5 bases). Germline CDR1 is SGHTA and CDR2 is FQGNSA. This CDR3 region has 18 residues. V was trimmed by 6 bases and J by 2 bases, leaving 22 bases between them.

The table lists this clone with a few counts. This rearrangement joins TRBV5-4 to TRBJ2-3; 9 positions agree with TRBD2. The CDR3 is 16 residues long. V gave up 1 base and J gave up 2 bases; unmatched junction bases: 5. Looked up from germline, CDR1 is SGHNT and CDR2 is YYREEE (reference sequence). CDR3 protein: CASSLRAGGSTDTQYF. CDR3 in DNA: TGTGCCAGCAGCTTGCGAGCGGGAGGTTCCACAGATACGCAGTATTTT.

The gene calls are TRBV7-2 and TRBJ2-7; 7 nucleotides match TRBD2. CDR1 and CDR2 (germline): SGHTA, FQGNSA. J was trimmed by 2 bases and V by 1 base; bases with no gene match: 5. This CDR3 is built from 15 residues. The CDR3 DNA follows: TGTGCCAGCAGCTTAGTGGGACTAAATACCTACGAGCAGTACTTC. This codes for CASSLVGLNTYEQYF.